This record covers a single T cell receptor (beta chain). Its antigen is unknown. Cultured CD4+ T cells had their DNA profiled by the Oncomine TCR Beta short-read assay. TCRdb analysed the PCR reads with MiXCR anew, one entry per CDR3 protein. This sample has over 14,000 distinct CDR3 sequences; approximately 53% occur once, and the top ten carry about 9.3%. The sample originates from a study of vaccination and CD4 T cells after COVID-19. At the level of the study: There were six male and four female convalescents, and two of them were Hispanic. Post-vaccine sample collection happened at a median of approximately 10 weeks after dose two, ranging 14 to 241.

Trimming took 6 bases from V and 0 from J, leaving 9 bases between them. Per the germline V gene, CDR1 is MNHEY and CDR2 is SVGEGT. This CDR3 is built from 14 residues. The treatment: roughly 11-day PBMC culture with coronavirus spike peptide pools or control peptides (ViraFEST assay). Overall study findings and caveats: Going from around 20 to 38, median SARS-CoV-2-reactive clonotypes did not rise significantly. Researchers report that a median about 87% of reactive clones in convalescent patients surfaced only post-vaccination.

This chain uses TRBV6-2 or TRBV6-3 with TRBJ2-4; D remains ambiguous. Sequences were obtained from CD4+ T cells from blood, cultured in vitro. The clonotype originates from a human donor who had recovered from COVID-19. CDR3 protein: CASSSLLAKNIQYF. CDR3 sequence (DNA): TGTGCCAGCAGCAGCTTACTAGCCAAAAACATTCAGTACTTC.